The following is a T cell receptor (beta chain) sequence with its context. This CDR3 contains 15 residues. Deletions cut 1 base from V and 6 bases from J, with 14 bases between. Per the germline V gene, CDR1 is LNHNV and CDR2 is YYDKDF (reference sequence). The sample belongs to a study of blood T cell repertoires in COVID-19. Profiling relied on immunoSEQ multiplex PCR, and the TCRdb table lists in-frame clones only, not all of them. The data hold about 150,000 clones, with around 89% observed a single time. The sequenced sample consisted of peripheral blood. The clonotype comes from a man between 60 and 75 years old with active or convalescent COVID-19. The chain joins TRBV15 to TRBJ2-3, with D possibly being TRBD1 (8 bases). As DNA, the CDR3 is TGTGCCACCAGCAGAGGGGGGGGACAGGAGGATACGCAGTATTTT. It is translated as CATSRGGGQEDTQYF.